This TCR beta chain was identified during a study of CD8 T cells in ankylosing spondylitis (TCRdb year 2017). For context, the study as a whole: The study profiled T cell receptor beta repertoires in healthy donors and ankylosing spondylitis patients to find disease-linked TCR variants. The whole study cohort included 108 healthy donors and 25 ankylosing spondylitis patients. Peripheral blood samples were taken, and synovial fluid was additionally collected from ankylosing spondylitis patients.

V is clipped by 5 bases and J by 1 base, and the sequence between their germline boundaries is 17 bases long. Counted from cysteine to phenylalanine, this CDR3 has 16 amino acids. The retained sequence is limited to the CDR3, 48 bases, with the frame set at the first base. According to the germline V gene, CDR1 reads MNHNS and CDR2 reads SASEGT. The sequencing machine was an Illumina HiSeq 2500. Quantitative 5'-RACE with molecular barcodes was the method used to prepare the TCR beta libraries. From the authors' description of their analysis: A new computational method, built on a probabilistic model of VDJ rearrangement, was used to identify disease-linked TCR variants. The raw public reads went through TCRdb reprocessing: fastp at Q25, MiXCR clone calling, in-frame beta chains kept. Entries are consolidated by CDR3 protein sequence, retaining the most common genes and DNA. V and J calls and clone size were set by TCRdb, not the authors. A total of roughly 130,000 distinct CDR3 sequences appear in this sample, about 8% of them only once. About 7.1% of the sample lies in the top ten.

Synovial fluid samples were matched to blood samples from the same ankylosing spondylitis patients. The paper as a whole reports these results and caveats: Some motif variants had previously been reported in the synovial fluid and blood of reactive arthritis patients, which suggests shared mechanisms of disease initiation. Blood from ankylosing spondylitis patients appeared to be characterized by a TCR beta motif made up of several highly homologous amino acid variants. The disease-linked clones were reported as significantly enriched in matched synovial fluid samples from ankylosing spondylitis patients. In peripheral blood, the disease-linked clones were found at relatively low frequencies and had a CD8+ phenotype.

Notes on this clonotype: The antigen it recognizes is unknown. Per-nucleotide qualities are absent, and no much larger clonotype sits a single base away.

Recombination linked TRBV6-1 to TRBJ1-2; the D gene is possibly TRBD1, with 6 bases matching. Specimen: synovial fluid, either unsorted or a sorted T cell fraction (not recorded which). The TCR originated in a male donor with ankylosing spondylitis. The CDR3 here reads CASSNGQSGGNYGYTF. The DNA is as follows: TGTGCCAGCAGTAATGGACAGTCTGGGGGTAACTATGGCTACACCTTC.